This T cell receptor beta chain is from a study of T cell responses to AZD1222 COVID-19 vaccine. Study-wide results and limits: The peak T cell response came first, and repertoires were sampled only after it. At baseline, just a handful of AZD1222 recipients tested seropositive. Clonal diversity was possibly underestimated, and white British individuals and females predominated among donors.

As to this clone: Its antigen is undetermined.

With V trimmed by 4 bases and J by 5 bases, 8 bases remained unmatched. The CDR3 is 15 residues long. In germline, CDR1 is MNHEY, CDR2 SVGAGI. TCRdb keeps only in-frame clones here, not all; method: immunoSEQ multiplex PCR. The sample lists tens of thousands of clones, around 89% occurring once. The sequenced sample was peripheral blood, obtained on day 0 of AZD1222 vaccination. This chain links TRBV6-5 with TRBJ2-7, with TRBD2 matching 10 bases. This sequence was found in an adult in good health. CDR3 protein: CASSSHRTSGNEQYF. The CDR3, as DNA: TGTGCCAGCAGTTCCCACAGGACTAGCGGAAACGAGCAGTACTTC.